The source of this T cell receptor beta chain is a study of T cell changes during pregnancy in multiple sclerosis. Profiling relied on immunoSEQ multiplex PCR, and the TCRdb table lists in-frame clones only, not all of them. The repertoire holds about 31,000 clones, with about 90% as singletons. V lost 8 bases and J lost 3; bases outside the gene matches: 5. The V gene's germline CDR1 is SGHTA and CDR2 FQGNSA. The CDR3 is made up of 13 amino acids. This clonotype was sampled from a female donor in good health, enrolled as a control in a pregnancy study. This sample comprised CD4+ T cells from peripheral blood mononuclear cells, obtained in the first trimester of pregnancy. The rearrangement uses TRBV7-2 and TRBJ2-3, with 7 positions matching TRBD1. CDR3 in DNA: TGTGCCAGCGGGCGACAGGGAACAGATACGCAGTATTTT. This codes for CASGRQGTDTQYF.